This entry lists 6 T cell receptor beta chains sequenced from one sample in a study of CD8 T cells in ankylosing spondylitis. TCRdb processed the 5' RACE reads anew with MiXCR; each CDR3 protein has one entry. This sample has some 130,000 distinct CDR3 sequences; roughly 8.3% occur once, and the top ten carry 7.3%. The material sequenced was synovial fluid, either unsorted or a sorted T cell fraction (not recorded which). Receptors were obtained from a male donor with ankylosing spondylitis.

The rearrangement uses TRBV6-1 and TRBJ2-7, with no clear D. V was pared by 5 bases and J by 3 bases, with 11 bases between. The CDR3 sequence is 13 residues long. Looked up from germline, CDR1 is MNHNS and CDR2 is SASEGT. For the CDR3, the DNA is TGTGCCAGCAGTCGTCAGACGTTCTACGAGCAGTACTTC. Amino acid sequence: CASSRQTFYEQYF.

In its sample, this clonotype was seen a few times. The chain couples TRBV20-1 to TRBJ1-2; 9 positions match TRBD1. J lost 7 bases, V lost 3 bases, and 6 bases had no gene match. Germline CDR1 DFQATT, CDR2 SNEGSKA (reference sequence). The CDR3 has 13 amino acids. The DNA for the CDR3 is TGCAGTGCTAGTGGGGGACAGGGTGTTGGCTACACCTTC. Translated, it gives CSASGGQGVGYTF.

This clonotype was counted only a few times. This rearrangement joins TRBV7-2 to TRBJ2-7; D ambiguous. Between the trimmed V and J ends, which lost 5 bases and 0 bases, there was a span of 11 bases. Germline V gives CDR1 SGHTA, CDR2 FQGNSA. The CDR3 loop spans 14 amino acids. CDR3 DNA: TGTGCCAGCAGCCCCCGACACCTCTCCTACGAGCAGTACTTC. It codes for CASSPRHLSYEQYF.

This clonotype was counted at least ten times. The V gene is TRBV4-2, the J gene TRBJ1-2; TRBD1 agrees at 7 bases. This CDR3 has 16 amino acids. The trim removed 1 base at V and 4 bases at J, leaving 9 bases unmatched. CDR1 LGHNA and CDR2 YNFKEQ come from the germline V gene. In DNA, the CDR3 is TGTGCCAGCAGCCAAGCCGGACAGGAGCTTCTCTATGGCTACACCTTC. Translation: CASSQAGQELLYGYTF.

The CDR3 nucleotides read TGTGCCAGCAGCTTAGGGACCGCAGTGAAAGAGACCCAGTACTTC. This sequence encodes CASSLGTAVKETQYF. V is TRBV13 and J is TRBJ2-5; no clear D gene. V was trimmed by 0 bases and J by 3 bases, leaving 11 bases between them. This CDR3 has 15 amino acids. Germline assignment: CDR1 PRHDT and CDR2 FYEKMQ (reference sequence).

In its sample, this clonotype was seen many times. V is TRBV18 and J is TRBJ2-5; D call uncertain. With 0 bases removed from V and 7 bases from J, the gap between germline ends came to 9 bases. The CDR3 runs to 13 residues. In germline, CDR1 is KGHSH, CDR2 LQKENI. The CDR3 sequence: CASSPPYSGTQYF. In DNA form, the CDR3 reads TGTGCCAGCTCACCACCCTACAGTGGGACCCAGTACTTC.